The 26 T cell receptor beta chains below come from one sample, sequenced in a study of blood T cell repertoires in COVID-19. The assay was immunoSEQ multiplex PCR, and TCRdb's table has in-frame clones only and misses some. Of over 150,000 clones listed, approximately 87% are singletons. The sample consisted of peripheral blood. All receptors come from a woman in her 70s with COVID-19, enrolled during active disease.

The chain links TRBV10-3 to TRBJ1-4; 7 bases map to TRBD1. The CDR3 has 14 amino acids. V shed 2 bases, J shed 5 bases, and the junction held 2 bases outside the gene matches. The germline CDR1 and CDR2 sequences are ENHRY and SYGVKD. The chain's CDR3 is CAISEGTVNEKLFF. CDR3 nucleotides: TGTGCCATCAGTGAGGGGACAGTAAATGAAAAACTGTTTTTT.

This sequence joins TRBV21-1 and TRBJ1-1; the D call in the table, TRBD1, was not verified against the DNA. TRBV21-1 is a pseudogene locus. The CDR3 totals 14 residues. The CDR3 loop reads CASSAGTTNTEAFF. In nucleotides, the CDR3 is TGTGCCAGCAGCGCCGGGACAACGAACACTGAAGCTTTCTTT.

The table lists this clone with a few counts. The V call is TRBV30, the J call TRBJ2-2; 7 nucleotides match TRBD2. The CDR3 covers 16 residues. V shed 0 bases and J 5 bases; nucleotides not matched to a gene: 9. Germline-derived CDR1 and CDR2 are GTSNPN and SVGIG (reference sequence). The CDR3 nucleotides are TGTGCCTGGAGTGTACTGGGCTTGCGGGAGACCGGGGAGCTGTTTTTT. Translating it yields CAWSVLGLRETGELFF.

In its sample, this clone was seen once. The chain has TRBV9 and TRBJ2-5, with 13 positions matching TRBD2. The CDR3 length is 16 residues. Per germline, CDR1 SGDLS and CDR2 YYNGEE. V trimming: 3 bases; J trimming: 5 bases; junction bases outside the gene matches: 7. The CDR3 DNA follows: TGTGCCAGCAGCGCCGGGACTAGCGGGGCCGGGGAGACCCAGTACTTC. This codes for CASSAGTSGAGETQYF.

V and J are TRBV4-1 and TRBJ2-1; a weak D match, TRBD1 (7 bases). Germline values: CDR1 MGHRA, CDR2 YSYEKL. This CDR3 spans 19 amino acids. V was shortened by 1 base and J by 0 bases, with 19 bases between the two germline ends. The CDR3 coding sequence is TGCGCCAGCAGCCAAGGGGGCGGAACAGGGGAGGCCTCCTACAATGAGCAGTTCTTC. Its protein product is CASSQGGGTGEASYNEQFF.

The chain combines TRBV24-1 with TRBJ2-5; 7 positions agree with TRBD1. V dropped 4 bases and J dropped 5; count of bases not matched to a gene: 9. The germline gives CDR1 KGHDR, CDR2 SFDVKD. The CDR3 contains 15 residues. The CDR3 DNA reads as TGTGCCACCAGTGACCCGACAGGGATCGTGGAGACCCAGTACTTC. Its translation: CATSDPTGIVETQYF.

The rearrangement links TRBV3-1 (or the pseudogene TRBV3-2) to TRBJ1-1, with 8 bases identical to TRBD1. V lost 0 bases and J lost 3; bases outside the gene matches: 0. CDR3 length: 14 amino acids. Germline V gives CDR1 LGHDT, CDR2 YNNKEL (reference sequence). The CDR3 bases are TGTGCCAGCAGCCAAGAGACAGGGGACACTGAAGCTTTCTTT. Its protein product is CASSQETGDTEAFF.

The V call is TRBV11-3, the J call TRBJ2-7, with 8 bases lining up with TRBD1. The CDR3 consists of 12 residues. CDR1 is SGHNT and CDR2 is YENEEA in the germline V gene. J lost 9 bases, V lost 5 bases, and 6 bases had no gene match. DNA for the CDR3: TGTGCCAGCAGCGGGCAGGGGGCCGCGCAGTACTTC. Amino acids: CASSGQGAAQYF.

V is TRBV6-5 and J is TRBJ1-6; unclear D gene. The CDR3 length is 15 residues. Germline assignment: CDR1 MNHEY and CDR2 SVGAGI. The CDR3: CADEPKDYNNSPLHF. The CDR3 DNA is TGTGCGGATGAACCAAAGGACTATAATAATTCACCCCTCCACTTT.

The V call is TRBV5-5, the J call TRBJ2-1; possibly TRBD1 for D (5 bases). Germline V lookup: CDR1 SGHKS, CDR2 YYEKEE (reference sequence). The CDR3 is 14 amino acids. Trimming shortened V by 7 bases and J by 9 bases, and 20 bases separated the two germline ends. The CDR3 region has the DNA TGTGCCAGCGATAGGGCAGGGTGGGAAGGTGAGCAGTTCTTC. As protein: CASDRAGWEGEQFF.

The genes are TRBV18 and TRBJ2-5; D gene unclear. In germline, CDR1 is KGHSH, CDR2 LQKENI. The CDR3 length is 14 residues. Trimming removed 1 base from V and 2 bases from J, with 8 bases in between. The CDR3 loop is CASSPRADQETQYF. The CDR3 region has the DNA TGTGCCAGCTCACCACGAGCTGATCAAGAGACCCAGTACTTC.

This chain links TRBV7-8 with TRBJ2-7; 8 nucleotides align to TRBD1. V shed 1 base, J shed 5 bases, and the junction held 4 bases outside the gene matches. The CDR3 sequence is 14 residues long. Germline V CDR1 and CDR2: SGHVS, FQNEAQ. For the CDR3, the DNA is TGTGCCAGCAGCTTAGGGCCGGACAGGGACGAGCAGTACTTC. Protein: CASSLGPDRDEQYF.

The J gene is TRBJ1-3, the V gene TRBV19; 7 bases match TRBD1. Trimming at V came to 6 bases and at J to 0 bases, leaving 5 bases not matched to a gene. Germline loops: CDR1 LNHDA, CDR2 SQIVND (reference sequence). The CDR3 loop spans 15 amino acids. CDR3: CASRRQGYSGNTIYF. The CDR3 DNA reads as TGTGCCAGTAGACGACAGGGCTACTCTGGAAACACCATATATTTT. Looking up the rest from reference TRBV19 and TRBJ1-3 gives the full variable domain: DGGITQSPKYLFRKEGQNVTLSCEQNLNHDAMYWYRQDPGQGLRLIYYSQIVNDFQKGDIAEGYSVSREKKESFPLTVTSAQKNPTAFYLCASRRQGYSGNTIYFGEGSWLTVV.

This clone was recorded a few times. The chain joins TRBV4-2 to TRBJ2-2; D remains unclear. V gave up 4 bases and J gave up 5 bases, with 14 bases separating them. The CDR3 loop spans 15 amino acids. Germline assignment: CDR1 LGHNA and CDR2 YNFKEQ. The CDR3 region is CASSRGVPGTGELFF. For the CDR3, the DNA is TGTGCCAGCAGCCGAGGAGTCCCTGGGACCGGGGAGCTGTTTTTT.

The chain combines TRBV6-2 or TRBV6-3 with TRBJ2-5, with TRBD2 matching 8 bases. CDR1 and CDR2 from the germline V gene are MNHEY and SVGEGT. V trimming: 4 bases; J trimming: 1 base; junction bases outside the gene matches: 5. CDR3 size: 15 residues. The CDR3 sequence: CASSSMRGAQETQYF. CDR3 nucleotides: TGTGCCAGCAGTTCGATGCGGGGGGCCCAAGAGACCCAGTACTTC.

The chain couples TRBV19 to TRBJ1-5; D gene unclear. CDR3 length: 15 residues. Trimming took 4 bases from V and 4 from J, leaving 14 bases between them. CDR1 is LNHDA, CDR2 SQIVND, per germline (reference sequence). The CDR3 is CASSTLGRGNQPQHF. CDR3 in DNA: TGTGCCAGTAGTACCCTAGGGAGAGGGAATCAGCCCCAGCATTTT.

CDR3 bases: TGTGCCAGCAGCCTCCCAGGGGGCAATCAGCCCCAGCATTTT. This encodes CASSLPGGNQPQHF. The rearrangement joins TRBV28 to TRBJ1-5; maybe TRBD1 (6 bases). The CDR3 length is 14 residues. Per germline, CDR1 MDHEN and CDR2 SYDVKM. Trimming stripped 6 bases from V and 2 bases from J, with 11 bases between.

V is TRBV28 and J is TRBJ1-5; D gene ambiguous. Per the germline V gene, CDR1 is MDHEN and CDR2 is SYDVKM. Trimming removed 7 bases from V and 0 bases from J, with 13 bases in between. This CDR3 is built from 15 residues. The CDR3 coding sequence is TGTGCCAGCACCTTAGACAAGTATAGCAATCAGCCCCAGCATTTT. It translates to CASTLDKYSNQPQHF.

The chain employs TRBV18 and TRBJ2-7; D remains unclear. The CDR3 length is 12 residues. V lost 6 bases to trimming and J lost 2 bases, with 8 bases between them. The germline V gene has CDR1 KGHSH and CDR2 LQKENI. CDR3 region: CASSILPYEQYF. The CDR3 DNA sequence: TGTGCCAGCTCCATCCTACCCTACGAGCAGTACTTC. The complete variable domain, with remaining parts taken from reference TRBV18 and TRBJ2-7, reads NAGVMQNPRHLVRRRGQEARLRCSPMKGHSHVYWYRQLPEEGLKFMVYLQKENIIDESGMPKERFSAEFPKEGPSILRIQQVVRGDSAAYFCASSILPYEQYFGPGTRLTVT.

J is TRBJ2-7 and V is TRBV7-9; TRBD1 matches 8 bases. Germline-derived CDR1 and CDR2 are SEHNR and FQNEAQ (reference sequence). The CDR3 is 16 amino acids. Trimming took 1 base from V and 0 from J; bases not matched to a gene: 5. CDR3 sequence: CASSLVVGQGSYEQYF. The DNA of the CDR3 is TGTGCCAGCAGCTTAGTAGTTGGACAGGGCTCCTACGAGCAGTACTTC.

The gene calls are TRBV3-1 (or the pseudogene TRBV3-2) and TRBJ1-2; 7 positions match TRBD1. Germline V gene data show CDR1 as LGHDT and CDR2 as YNNKEL (reference sequence). There are 14 residues in the CDR3. The V segment lost 1 base and the J segment 6 bases; nucleotides outside the gene matches: 5. The CDR3 DNA is TGTGCCAGCAGCCAAGCAGGAGGGGGCGATGGCTACACCTTC. Its protein product is CASSQAGGGDGYTF.

This clone is a singleton in its sample. V usage is TRBV7-9 and J usage is TRBJ1-1; 7 positions agree with TRBD1. Germline V gives CDR1 SEHNR, CDR2 FQNEAQ (reference sequence). This CDR3 region has 14 residues. After removal of 1 base from V and 3 bases from J, the junction contained 2 bases not matched to a gene. In nucleotides, the CDR3 is TGTGCCAGCAGCTTAGAACAGGGGCACACTGAAGCTTTCTTT. Protein sequence: CASSLEQGHTEAFF.

The rearrangement links TRBV19 to TRBJ1-1, with a tentative D call TRBD1 (5 bases). V gave up 7 bases and J gave up 0 bases, with 12 bases separating them. Germline loops: CDR1 LNHDA, CDR2 SQIVND (reference sequence). This CDR3 is 14 amino acids long. DNA for the CDR3: TGTGCCAGTACGAAGGGGCGACTGAACACTGAAGCTTTCTTT. As protein: CASTKGRLNTEAFF.

This sequence joins TRBV21-1 and TRBJ1-6. TRBV21-1 is a pseudogene locus. This CDR3 comprises 16 residues. The CDR3 nucleotides read TGTGCCAGCAGATCGGGAGACAGCTCCTATAATTCACCCCTCCACTTT. As protein: CASRSGDSSYNSPLHF.

This sequence joins TRBV9 and TRBJ1-2; 9 nucleotides agree with TRBD1. CDR3 length: 16 residues. Germline V gene sequence: CDR1 SGDLS, CDR2 YYNGEE. V lost 3 bases, J lost 7 bases, and 13 bases stayed unmatched. The DNA for the CDR3 is TGTGCCAGCAGCGCGAGAGGGGCCGGGACAGGGTTTGGCTACACCTTC. It codes for CASSARGAGTGFGYTF.

The gene calls are TRBV5-4 and TRBJ2-2; 8 bases line up with TRBD1. Germline V CDR1 and CDR2: SGHNT, YYREEE (reference sequence). This CDR3 contains 16 residues. After removal of 0 bases from V and 5 bases from J, the junction contained 6 bases not matched to a gene. The CDR3 DNA sequence: TGTGCCAGCAGCTTGGCCGTGGACAGGGTAACCGGGGAGCTGTTTTTT. Residues: CASSLAVDRVTGELFF.